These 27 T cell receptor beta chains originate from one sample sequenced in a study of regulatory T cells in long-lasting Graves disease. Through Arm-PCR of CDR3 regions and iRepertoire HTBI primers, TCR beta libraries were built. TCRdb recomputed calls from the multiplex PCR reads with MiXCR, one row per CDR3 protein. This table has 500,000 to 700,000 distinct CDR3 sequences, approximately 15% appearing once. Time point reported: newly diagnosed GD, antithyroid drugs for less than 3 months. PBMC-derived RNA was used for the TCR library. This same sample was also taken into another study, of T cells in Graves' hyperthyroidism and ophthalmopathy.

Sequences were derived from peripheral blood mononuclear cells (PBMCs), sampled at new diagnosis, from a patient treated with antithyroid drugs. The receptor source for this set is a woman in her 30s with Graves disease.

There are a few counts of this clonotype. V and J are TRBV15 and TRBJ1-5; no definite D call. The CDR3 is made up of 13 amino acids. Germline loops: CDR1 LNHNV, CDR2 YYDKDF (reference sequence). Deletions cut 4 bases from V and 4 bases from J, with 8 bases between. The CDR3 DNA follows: TGTGCCACCAGCACGGATAATAATCAGCCCCAGCATTTT. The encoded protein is CATSTDNNQPQHF.

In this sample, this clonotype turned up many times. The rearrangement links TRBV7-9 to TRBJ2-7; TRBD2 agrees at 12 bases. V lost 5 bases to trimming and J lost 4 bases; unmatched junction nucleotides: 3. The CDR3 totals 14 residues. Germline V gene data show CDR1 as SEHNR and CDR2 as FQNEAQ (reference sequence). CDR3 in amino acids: CASSTGLAGYEQYF. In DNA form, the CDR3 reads TGTGCCAGCAGCACCGGACTAGCGGGATACGAGCAGTACTTC.

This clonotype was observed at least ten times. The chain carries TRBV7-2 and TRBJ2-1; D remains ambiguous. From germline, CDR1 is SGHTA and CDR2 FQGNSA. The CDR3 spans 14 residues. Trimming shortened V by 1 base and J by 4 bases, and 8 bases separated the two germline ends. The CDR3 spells CASSLVGLYNEQFF. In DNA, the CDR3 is TGTGCCAGCAGCTTAGTTGGGTTATACAATGAGCAGTTCTTC.

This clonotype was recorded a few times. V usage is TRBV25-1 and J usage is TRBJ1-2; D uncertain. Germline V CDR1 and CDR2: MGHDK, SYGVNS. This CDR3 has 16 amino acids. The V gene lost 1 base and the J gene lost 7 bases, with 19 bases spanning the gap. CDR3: CASSEFGLGKKGGYTF. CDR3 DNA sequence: TGTGCCAGCAGTGAATTTGGTCTGGGTAAGAAGGGTGGCTACACCTTC.

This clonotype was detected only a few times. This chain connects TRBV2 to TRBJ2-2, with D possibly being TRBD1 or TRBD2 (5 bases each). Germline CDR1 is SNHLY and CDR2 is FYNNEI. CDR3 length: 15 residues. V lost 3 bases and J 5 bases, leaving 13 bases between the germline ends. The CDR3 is CASSDGDPSTGELFF. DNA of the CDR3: TGTGCCAGCAGTGATGGGGACCCTTCAACCGGGGAGCTGTTTTTT.

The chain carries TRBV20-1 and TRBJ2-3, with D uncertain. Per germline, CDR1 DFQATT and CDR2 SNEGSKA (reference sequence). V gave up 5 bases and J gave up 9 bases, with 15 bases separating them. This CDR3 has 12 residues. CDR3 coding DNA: TGCAGTGCTCAAGAGGTGGGCCTGACGCAGTATTTT. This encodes CSAQEVGLTQYF.

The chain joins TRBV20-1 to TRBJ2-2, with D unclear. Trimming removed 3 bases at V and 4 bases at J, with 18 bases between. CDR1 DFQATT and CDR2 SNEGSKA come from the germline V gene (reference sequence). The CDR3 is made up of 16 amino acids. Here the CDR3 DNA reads TGCAGTGCTAGTCCCAGGAGTAGGCCGGCCACCGGGGAGCTGTTTTTT. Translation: CSASPRSRPATGELFF.

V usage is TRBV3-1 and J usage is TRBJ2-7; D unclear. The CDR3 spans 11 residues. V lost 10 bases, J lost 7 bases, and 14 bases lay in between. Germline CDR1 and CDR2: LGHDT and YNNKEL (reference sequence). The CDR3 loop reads CAISGYGEQYF. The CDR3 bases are TGTGCCATCAGTGGCTACGGAGAGCAGTACTTC.

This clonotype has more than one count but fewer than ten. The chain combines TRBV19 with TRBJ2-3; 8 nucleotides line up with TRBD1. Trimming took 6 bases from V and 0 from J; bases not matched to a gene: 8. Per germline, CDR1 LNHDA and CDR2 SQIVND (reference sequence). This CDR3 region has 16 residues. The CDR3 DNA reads TGTGCCAGTAGCGGACAGGGTGGAGGTAGCACAGATACGCAGTATTTT. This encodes CASSGQGGGSTDTQYF.

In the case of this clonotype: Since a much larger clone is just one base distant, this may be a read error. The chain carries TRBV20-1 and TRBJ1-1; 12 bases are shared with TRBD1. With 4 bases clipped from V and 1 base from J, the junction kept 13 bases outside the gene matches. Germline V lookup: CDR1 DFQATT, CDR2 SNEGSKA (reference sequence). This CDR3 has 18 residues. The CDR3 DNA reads TGCAGTGCTAACTCGTTAACCGGGACAGGGGGCAAGAACACTGAAGCTTTCTTT. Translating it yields CSANSLTGTGGKNTEAFF.

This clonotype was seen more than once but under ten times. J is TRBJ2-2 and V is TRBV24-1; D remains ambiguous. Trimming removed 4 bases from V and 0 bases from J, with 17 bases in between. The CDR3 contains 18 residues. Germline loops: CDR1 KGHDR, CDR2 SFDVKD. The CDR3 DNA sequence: TGTGCCACCAGTGAAGTGGTTGCGAACCTCGCGAACACCGGGGAGCTGTTTTTT. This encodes CATSEVVANLANTGELFF.

The CDR3 DNA sequence: TGTGCCAGTAGTATATCAGGGCCCAATTATGGCTACACCTTC. This gives the protein CASSISGPNYGYTF. The rearrangement uses TRBV19 and TRBJ1-2; TRBD1 is a possible D gene (5 bases). CDR3 size: 14 residues. V lost 2 bases and J lost 5, with 12 bases in between. In germline, CDR1 is LNHDA, CDR2 SQIVND (reference sequence).

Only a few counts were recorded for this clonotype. In nucleotides, the CDR3 is TGTGCCAGCAGTGAAGGCGGGACAGGTTCCTACGAGCAGTACTTC. It is translated as CASSEGGTGSYEQYF. The genes are TRBV25-1 and TRBJ2-7; 8 bases line up with TRBD1. V lost 2 bases, J lost 1 base, and 4 bases stayed unmatched. CDR3 length: 15 amino acids. Per germline, CDR1 MGHDK and CDR2 SYGVNS.

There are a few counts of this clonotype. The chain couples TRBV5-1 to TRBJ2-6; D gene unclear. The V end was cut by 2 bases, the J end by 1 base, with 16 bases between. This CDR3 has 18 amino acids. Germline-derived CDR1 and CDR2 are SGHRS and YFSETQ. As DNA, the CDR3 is TGCGCCAGCAGCTTTTCGGCAGGTTCTCCGTCTGGGGCCAACGTCCTGACTTTC. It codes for CASSFSAGSPSGANVLTF.

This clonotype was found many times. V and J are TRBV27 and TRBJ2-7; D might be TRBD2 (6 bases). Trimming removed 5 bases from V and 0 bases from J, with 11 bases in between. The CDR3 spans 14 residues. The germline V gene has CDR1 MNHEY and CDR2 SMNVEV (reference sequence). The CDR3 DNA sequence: TGTGCCAGCAGTCGTAGCGGCCCCTCCTACGAGCAGTACTTC. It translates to CASSRSGPSYEQYF.

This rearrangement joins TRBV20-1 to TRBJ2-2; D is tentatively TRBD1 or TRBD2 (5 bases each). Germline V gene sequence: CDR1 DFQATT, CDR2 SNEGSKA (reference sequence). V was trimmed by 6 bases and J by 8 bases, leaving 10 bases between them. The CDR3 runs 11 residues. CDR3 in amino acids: CSAGWGGELFF. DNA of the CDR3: TGCAGTGCAGGGTGGGGGGGGGAGCTGTTTTTT.

Here the CDR3 reads CASSLYTPLAGSYEQYF. The CDR3 DNA is TGTGCCAGCAGCTTATATACACCACTAGCGGGGTCCTACGAGCAGTACTTC. This sequence joins TRBV7-8 and TRBJ2-7; 10 nucleotides align to TRBD2. The CDR3 is 17 amino acids. The germline V gene encodes CDR1 SGHVS and CDR2 FQNEAQ. After removal of 2 bases from V and 1 base from J, the junction contained 8 bases not matched to a gene.

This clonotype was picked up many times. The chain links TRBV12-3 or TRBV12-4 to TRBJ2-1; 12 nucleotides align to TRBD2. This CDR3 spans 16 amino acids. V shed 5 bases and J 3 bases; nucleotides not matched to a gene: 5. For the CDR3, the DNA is TGTGCCAGCAGTCCCCGGACTAGCGGGAACTACAATGAGCAGTTCTTC. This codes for CASSPRTSGNYNEQFF.

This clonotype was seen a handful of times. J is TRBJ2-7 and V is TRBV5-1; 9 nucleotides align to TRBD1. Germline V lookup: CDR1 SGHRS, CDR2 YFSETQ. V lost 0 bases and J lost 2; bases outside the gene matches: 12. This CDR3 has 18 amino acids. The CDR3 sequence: CASSLGPLDGTGTYEQYF. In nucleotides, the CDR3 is TGCGCCAGCAGCTTGGGACCGTTAGACGGGACAGGGACCTACGAGCAGTACTTC.

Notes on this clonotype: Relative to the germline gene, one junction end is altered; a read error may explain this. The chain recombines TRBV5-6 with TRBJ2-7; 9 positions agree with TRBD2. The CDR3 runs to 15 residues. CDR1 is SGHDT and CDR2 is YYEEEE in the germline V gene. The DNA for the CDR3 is TGTGCCAGCAGCTTGGATGGGACTAGCTTCTACGAGGAGTACTTC. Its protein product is CASSLDGTSFYEEYF.

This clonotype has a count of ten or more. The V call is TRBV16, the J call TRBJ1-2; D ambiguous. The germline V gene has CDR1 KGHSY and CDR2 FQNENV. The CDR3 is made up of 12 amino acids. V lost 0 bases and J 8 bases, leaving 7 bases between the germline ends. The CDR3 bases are TGTGCCAGCAGCCAATCGTGGAAAGGCTACACCTTC. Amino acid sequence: CASSQSWKGYTF.

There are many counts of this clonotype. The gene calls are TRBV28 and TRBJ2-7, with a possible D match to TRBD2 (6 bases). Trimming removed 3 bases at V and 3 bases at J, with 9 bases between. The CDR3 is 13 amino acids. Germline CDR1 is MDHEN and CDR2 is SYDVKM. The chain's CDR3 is CASSFWGDYEQYF. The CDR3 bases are TGTGCCAGCAGTTTTTGGGGGGACTACGAGCAGTACTTC.

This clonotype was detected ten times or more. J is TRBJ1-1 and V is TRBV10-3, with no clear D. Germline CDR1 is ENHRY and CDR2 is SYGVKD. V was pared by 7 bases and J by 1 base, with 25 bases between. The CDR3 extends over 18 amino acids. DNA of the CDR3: TGTGCCATCAAGTCTCCCCTTGGTGTGGGCCGACAGAACACTGAAGCTTTCTTT. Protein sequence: CAIKSPLGVGRQNTEAFF.

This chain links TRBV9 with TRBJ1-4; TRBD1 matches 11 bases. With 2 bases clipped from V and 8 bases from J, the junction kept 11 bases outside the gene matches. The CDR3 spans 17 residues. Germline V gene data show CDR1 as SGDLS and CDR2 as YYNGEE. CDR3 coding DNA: TGTGCCAGCAGCGTGGGGGACAGGGGGGACGTGAGAGAAAAACTGTTTTTT. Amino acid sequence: CASSVGDRGDVREKLFF.

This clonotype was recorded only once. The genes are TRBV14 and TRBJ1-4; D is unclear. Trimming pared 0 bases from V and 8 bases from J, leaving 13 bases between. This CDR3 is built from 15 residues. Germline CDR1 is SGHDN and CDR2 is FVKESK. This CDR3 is CASSQEHGRIEKLFF. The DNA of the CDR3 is TGTGCCAGCAGCCAAGAACACGGGAGGATCGAAAAACTGTTTTTT. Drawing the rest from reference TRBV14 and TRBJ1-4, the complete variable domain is EAGVTQFPSHSVIEKGQTVTLRCDPISGHDNLYWYRRVMGKEIKFLLHFVKESKQDESGMPNNRFLAERTGGTYSTLKVQPAELEDSGVYFCASSQEHGRIEKLFFGSGTQLSVL.

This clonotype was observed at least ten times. DNA of the CDR3: TGTGCCGTACAAGAGTTTGGCAAAAACATTCAGTACTTC. This codes for CAVQEFGKNIQYF. The V and J genes are TRBV11-2 and TRBJ2-4; D gene ambiguous. This CDR3 has 13 residues. V was pared by 11 bases and J by 3 bases, with 14 bases between. Germline lookup yields CDR1 SGHAT and CDR2 FQNNGV.

CDR3 sequence (DNA): TGTGCCAGCAGTGAAGAAAGCTTGGCGGGCACTGAAGCTTTCTTT. Its protein product is CASSEESLAGTEAFF. The chain recombines TRBV2 with TRBJ1-1; D unclear. The CDR3 contains 15 residues. Germline lookup yields CDR1 SNHLY and CDR2 FYNNEI. V was cut by 1 base and J by 4 bases, with 13 bases left in between.